Sequencing of this T cell receptor (beta chain) was carried out in a study of cytomegalovirus exposure and HLA in healthy donors. Overall study results and limits: The classifier reportedly diagnosed cytomegalovirus status with high specificity and sensitivity.

On this clone: Its antigen is undetermined.

Each donor was nominally healthy when sampled (though unrecorded immune exposures were likely). PCR involved 60 Vbeta and 13 Jbeta primers. Profiling relied on immunoSEQ multiplex PCR, and the TCRdb table lists in-frame clones only, not all of them. This sample has roughly 110,000 clones, with 73% found just once. The CDR3 totals 16 residues. CDR1 and CDR2 from the germline V gene are SGHRS and YFSETQ. The ends lost 0 bases at V and 5 bases at J; junction bases unmatched: 2. Sequenced input: PBMCs. This chain connects TRBV5-1 to TRBJ2-1; TRBD2 aligns across 13 bases. This TCR derives from a man aged 25-40 years in good health and CMV-seronegative. In nucleotides, the CDR3 is TGCGCCAGCAGCTTGGAGGGGACTAGCGGGGACAATGAGCAGTTCTTC. This codes for CASSLEGTSGDNEQFF.